This TCR beta chain was obtained from a study of beta chain features in type 1 diabetes. Looking at the study overall: Age, gender and cell yields were similar between patients and healthy donors. Findings and limits, study-wide: A PCR bias possibly favoring shorter templates would apply equally to patients and controls.

The entirety of the isolated RNA underwent reverse transcription, so expressed TCRB transcripts were sequenced. Only in-frame clones appear in the TCRdb table, and some are missing; sequencing was by immunoSEQ multiplex PCR. The sample has about 230,000 clones, over 8.5% seen once. To note about this clone: Its antigen is currently unknown.

CDR3 length: 14 residues. Trimming stripped 1 base from V and 6 bases from J, with 12 bases between. The V gene's germline CDR1 is MNHNS and CDR2 SASEGT. The chain links TRBV6-1 to TRBJ1-1, with D uncertain. The TCR was taken from a woman aged 18 to 35 in good health. The sequencing input was naive CD4+ T cells from blood. In DNA form, the CDR3 reads TGTGCCAGCAGTGAAGTGACTGACGGTTCTGAAGCTTTCTTT. Translating gives CASSEVTDGSEAFF.